The text below deals with one T cell receptor (beta chain). Its antigen is unknown. V shed 4 bases and J shed 0 bases, with 7 bases lying between them. The length of the CDR3 is 14 residues. Looked up from germline, CDR1 is PRHDT and CDR2 is FYEKMQ (reference sequence). TCRB transcripts that were expressed got sequenced, as all of the isolated RNA had been reverse transcribed. Naive, central memory and regulatory T cell samples averaged roughly 3.5 million immunoSEQ reads each. Repertoires were generated with immunoSEQ multiplex PCR, while TCRdb's copy carries only in-frame clones and drops some. The table has some 270,000 clones, under 8.5% seen once. The data are from a study of beta chain features in type 1 diabetes. Sorted cells reached over 95% purity in every population. General study findings and limits: cDNA-based sequencing might over-represent cells highly expressing TCR. In the patient group, naive, central memory and Treg TCRB repertoires seemed more alike than in the healthy donor group.

The sequence was obtained from a woman between 18 and 29 years old in good health. The sequenced material came from central memory CD4+ T cells from blood. The V and J genes are TRBV13 and TRBJ1-3; D gene uncertain. In nucleotides, the CDR3 is TGTGCCAGCAGCTCGGCCAGCTCTGGAAACACCATATATTTT. As protein: CASSSASSGNTIYF.